This T cell receptor (beta chain) appears in the sequencing data of a study of OX40 agonist ivuxolimab in advanced cancers. Clones were sequenced by immunoSEQ multiplex PCR, and TCRdb holds only the in-frame ones, with some missing. The table includes tens of thousands of clones, 81% detected once. V dropped 7 bases and J dropped 3; count of bases not matched to a gene: 6. The CDR3 length is 14 residues. Germline V gene data show CDR1 as MDHEN and CDR2 as SYDVKM. The V and J genes are TRBV28 and TRBJ2-1; 7 positions match TRBD1. This material consisted of CD4+ or CD8+ T cells sorted from blood, taken in a trial of the OX40 agonist ivuxolimab. The receptor was derived from an adult with an advanced solid tumor such as melanoma, head and neck, liver or kidney cancer. CDR3 nucleotides: TGTGCCAGCAAGACAGGGTCTTTCTACAATGAGCAGTTCTTC. Encoded protein: CASKTGSFYNEQFF.